This T cell receptor (beta chain) was identified during a study of cytomegalovirus exposure and HLA in healthy donors. Findings and caveats of the study: In a later analysis, several top co-occurrence clusters appeared linked to parvovirus B19, influenza, CMV and Epstein-Barr virus. Highly shared sequence variants in one cluster were likely a sequencing artifact.

This clone was detected once. Its matching antigen is unknown. CDR1 is SQVTM, CDR2 ANQGSEA, per germline. CDR3 length equals 12 residues. Trimming cost V 0 bases and J 7 bases, with 9 bases left between them. With 60 Vbeta and 13 Jbeta primers, the PCR was carried out. Some clones are missing from TCRdb's copy, which holds only in-frame ones; the method was immunoSEQ multiplex PCR. Here the sample spans some 150,000 clones, roughly 82% being singletons. The chain recombines TRBV29-1 with TRBJ1-2, with D perhaps matching TRBD1 (5 bases). The clonotype originates from a male donor in good health and CMV-seronegative. The sequencing sample was made of PBMCs. Written as DNA, the CDR3 is TGCAGCGTTGAAGATAGTGGGGCTGGCTACACCTTC. Translation: CSVEDSGAGYTF.